What follows are 5 T cell receptor beta chains derived from one specimen sequenced in a study of T cells expressing NK-cell markers. Each CDR3 protein gets one entry in TCRdb, which reprocessed the 5' RACE reads and gives no DNA. Across about 370,000 distinct CDR3 sequences, the top ten clones capture around a tenth of the sample. The sequencing input was blood T cells: a sorted CD56 or NKG2C T cell subset, CD4+ or CD8+ T cells, or bulk PBMC T cells (not recorded which). The receptor set was obtained from a woman between 45 and 65 years old in good health.

The J gene is TRBJ2-1, the V gene TRBV3-1. This CDR3 comprises 15 residues. Germline V gene lookup returns CDR1 LGHDT and CDR2 YNNKEL (reference sequence). CDR3 region: CASSPSGFTYNEQFF.

The gene calls are TRBV12-3 or TRBV12-4 and TRBJ2-5; the TCRdb call, TRBD2, lacks DNA for checking. The CDR3 extends over 16 amino acids. CDR3 residues: CASAGTANSGGETQYF.

This chain links TRBV20-1 with TRBJ2-1; TCRdb selects TRBD1, and the lack of DNA leaves this call unchecked. CDR3 length: 14 amino acids. Germline lookup yields CDR1 DFQATT and CDR2 SNEGSKA (reference sequence). CDR3 in amino acids: CSAPMPRRTNEQFF.

V is TRBV15 and J is TRBJ2-3; the TCRdb D gene call, TRBD2, has no DNA to confirm it. The V gene's germline CDR1 is LNHNV and CDR2 YYDKDF (reference sequence). The CDR3 totals 16 residues. The CDR3 region is CATSRETSGVTDTQYF. The whole variable domain, remainder taken from reference TRBV15 and TRBJ2-3, is DAMVIQNPRYQVTQFGKPVTLSCSQTLNHNVMYWYQQKSSQAPKLLFHYYDKDFNNEADTPDNFQSRRPNTSFCFLDIRSPGLGDTAMYLCATSRETSGVTDTQYFGPGTRLTVL.

The chain employs TRBV5-1 and TRBJ2-5; TCRdb's D gene call, TRBD2, goes unchecked for lack of DNA. The CDR3 has 16 residues. The V gene's germline CDR1 is SGHRS and CDR2 YFSETQ. CDR3 sequence: CASSRRGRDLQETQYF.